This T cell receptor (beta chain) was recorded in a study of T cell responses to AZD1222 COVID-19 vaccine. Produced via immunoSEQ multiplex PCR; TCRdb's table is partial and in-frame only. The top ten clones hold around 5.5% of a sample with just under 90,000 clones, around 89% of them seen once. In its sample, this clone was seen a few times. What it binds is unknown. Looked up from germline, CDR1 is LGHDT and CDR2 is YNNKEL (reference sequence). This CDR3 spans 14 amino acids. Trimming took off 6 bases at V and 1 base at J, with 12 bases between the two ends. General observations from the study: Vaccine-related CD4 TCRs covered spike, predominating at 160-218 and 743-854. The donor group comprised mostly white British people and more females; the analysis possibly underestimated clonal diversity.

Second-dose intervals near 4 or 12 weeks were combined. Sequenced material: peripheral blood, taken 28 days after the second AZD1222 dose. The V and J genes are TRBV3-1 (or the pseudogene TRBV3-2) and TRBJ1-1; no firm D call. The source of this sequence is an adult who received the AZD1222 COVID-19 vaccine. CDR3 coding DNA: TGTGCCAGCAGAATTCTAGGACCGAACACTGAAGCTTTCTTT. It is translated as CASRILGPNTEAFF.